Listed below are T cell receptor beta chains from one sample, sequenced in a study of neurological immune-mediated disorders. Via MiXCR, TCRdb re-called the 5' RACE reads, giving one row per CDR3 protein. The repertoire has 72,000 or so distinct CDR3 sequences, roughly 15% of them found once; the top ten carry approximately 15%. Material for sequencing was PBMCs. These receptors were obtained from a woman aged 40 to 50 in good health. Both conserved end residues are part of each CDR3. A D gene is named only where the DNA matches it firmly. Size is stated for part of the rows, as once, few or many counts, or as a class when the clone is expanded.

clone_size,v_call,j_call,d_call,cdr3_aa,cdr3_nt
many,TRBV28,TRBJ1-2,.,CASSAQTGQAYGYTF,TGTGCCAGCAGCGCCCAAACCGGCCAAGCCTATGGCTACACCTTC
.,TRBV12-3/TRBV12-4,TRBJ1-1,.,CASSPPGHTEAFF,TGTGCCAGCAGTCCCCCAGGGCACACTGAAGCCTTCTTT
few,TRBV19,TRBJ1-4,TRBD1,CASSETGEKLFF,TGTGCCAGTAGTGAGACAGGGGAAAAACTGTTTTTT
many,TRBV7-2,TRBJ2-2,TRBD2,CASSSPLAGGTAGELFF,TGTGCCAGCAGCTCACCTCTAGCGGGGGGCACCGCCGGGGAGCTGTTTTTT
many,TRBV20-1,TRBJ2-5,.,CSARDPFSGGGETQYF,TGCAGTGCTAGAGACCCGTTCTCAGGGGGGGGAGAGACCCAGTACTTC
.,TRBV2,TRBJ1-1,.,CASSEWGKGTEAFF,TGTGCCAGCAGTGAATGGGGGAAGGGCACTGAAGCTTTCTTT
many,TRBV11-1,TRBJ1-1,.,CASSVPENTEAFF,TGTGCCAGCAGCGTACCGGAGAACACTGAAGCTTTCTTT
few,TRBV20-1,TRBJ2-2,.,CSAAIGPGSRAGELFF,TGCAGTGCCGCAATTGGGCCTGGTAGTCGGGCCGGGGAGCTGTTTTTT
many,TRBV7-2,TRBJ2-2,.,CASSFYAGTGELFF,TGTGCCAGCAGCTTCTATGCAGGGACCGGGGAGCTGTTTTTT
.,TRBV6-5,TRBJ1-5,TRBD1,CASSSLQGVGQPQHF,TGTGCCAGCAGTTCCCTACAGGGGGTAGGGCAGCCCCAGCATTTT
.,TRBV5-5,TRBJ2-1,.,CASGLVWSGSHNEQFF,TGTGCCAGCGGCTTGGTTTGGAGTGGGTCCCACAATGAGCAGTTCTTC
many,TRBV9,TRBJ1-2,.,CATQDRNYGYTF,TGTGCCACCCAAGACAGAAACTATGGCTACACCTTC
.,TRBV11-2,TRBJ2-6,.,CASSSRGSGANVLTF,TGTGCCAGCAGCTCCAGAGGATCTGGGGCCAACGTCCTGACTTTC
many,TRBV12-3/TRBV12-4,TRBJ1-3,.,CASSYGEAGNTIYF,TGTGCCAGCAGTTATGGTGAAGCCGGAAACACCATATATTTT
.,TRBV20-1,TRBJ2-3,.,CSARDGAWGQYTQYF,TGCAGTGCTAGAGATGGCGCGTGGGGGCAGTATACGCAGTATTTT
few,TRBV7-8,TRBJ2-2,.,CASSLGATGELFF,TGTGCCAGCAGCTTGGGGGCCACCGGGGAGCTGTTTTTT
.,TRBV20-1,TRBJ2-1,TRBD2,CSARAGGFYNEQFF,TGCAGTGCTAGAGCGGGGGGGTTCTACAATGAGCAGTTCTTC
.,TRBV5-1,TRBJ2-7,.,CASSATSYEQYF,TGCGCCAGCAGCGCCACATCCTACGAGCAGTACTTC
.,TRBV5-1,TRBJ2-1,.,CASSLAVGSYNEQFF,TGCGCCAGCAGCTTAGCAGTGGGCTCCTACAATGAGCAGTTCTTC
many,TRBV4-3,TRBJ2-1,.,CASSLLGDEFNEQFF,TGCGCCAGCAGCCTCCTAGGGGACGAATTCAATGAGCAGTTCTTC
.,TRBV2,TRBJ2-5,TRBD1,CASSNIGGTGGGETQYF,TGTGCCAGCAGTAATATCGGCGGAACAGGGGGCGGGGAGACCCAGTACTTC
.,TRBV19,TRBJ2-3,TRBD1,CASSFGQGRYSQDTDTQYF,TGTGCCAGTAGTTTCGGACAGGGAAGGTATAGCCAGGACACAGATACGCAGTATTTT
.,TRBV20-1,TRBJ2-4,.,CSARERGRNIQYF,TGCAGTGCTAGAGAGCGTGGAAGAAACATTCAGTACTTC
many,TRBV2,TRBJ1-4,.,CASSVSGANEKLFF,TGTGCCAGCAGTGTCTCAGGGGCTAATGAAAAACTGTTTTTT
.,TRBV10-3,TRBJ2-3,.,CAIRRDASTDTQYF,TGTGCCATCAGAAGGGACGCGAGCACAGATACGCAGTATTTT
many,TRBV6-2/TRBV6-3,TRBJ1-2,.,CASRLTYNYGYTF,TGTGCCAGCAGACTGACTTACAACTATGGCTACACCTTC
many,TRBV6-2/TRBV6-3,TRBJ2-1,.,CASRDGQNNEQFF,TGTGCCAGCAGAGATGGACAGAACAATGAGCAGTTCTTC
many,TRBV7-2,TRBJ1-5,TRBD1,CASSSDRVQPQHF,TGTGCCAGCAGCTCGGACAGGGTTCAGCCCCAGCATTTT
few,TRBV7-2,TRBJ2-3,TRBD2,CASSFSGSTDTQYF,TGTGCCAGCAGCTTTAGCGGGAGCACAGATACGCAGTATTTT
many,TRBV4-1,TRBJ2-4,TRBD1,CASSHSRQGAKNIQYF,TGCGCCAGCAGCCACTCACGACAGGGAGCCAAAAACATTCAGTACTTC
few,TRBV6-5,TRBJ1-6,.,CASSFGDQYSPLHF,TGTGCCAGCAGCTTTGGGGATCAGTATTCGCCCCTCCACTTT
many,TRBV4-2,TRBJ1-1,.,CASSQEGGFRAFF,TGTGCCAGCAGCCAAGAAGGGGGGTTCCGGGCTTTCTTT
many,TRBV5-1,TRBJ2-3,TRBD1,CASRKGQGQDTQYF,TGCGCCAGCAGAAAAGGACAGGGCCAAGATACGCAGTATTTT
many,TRBV20-1,TRBJ1-3,TRBD1,CSASDRGHGNTIYF,TGCAGTGCTAGCGACAGGGGGCACGGAAACACCATATATTTT
many,TRBV20-1,TRBJ1-3,.,CSARDGGEGNTIYF,TGCAGTGCTAGAGATGGAGGGGAAGGAAACACCATATATTTT
many,TRBV20-1,TRBJ1-5,.,CSARVPGEDSNQPQHF,TGCAGTGCTAGAGTTCCAGGGGAGGATAGCAATCAGCCCCAGCATTTT
many,TRBV12-3/TRBV12-4,TRBJ1-1,.,CASSLSGRQLAFF,TGTGCCAGCAGTTTAAGTGGGCGTCAGTTAGCTTTCTTT
many,TRBV12-3/TRBV12-4,TRBJ1-6,.,CASSQLGTILHF,TGTGCCAGCAGTCAACTCGGGACTATTCTCCACTTT
many,TRBV7-2,TRBJ1-1,.,CASSLGGHDEAFF,TGTGCCAGCAGCTTAGGGGGGCATGATGAAGCTTTCTTT
few,TRBV5-5,TRBJ2-7,TRBD1,CASSRTGGGEQYF,TGTGCCAGCAGCCGGACAGGGGGCGGGGAGCAGTACTTC
many,TRBV5-5,TRBJ1-1,TRBD1,CASSRQGYGTEAFF,TGTGCCAGCAGCCGACAGGGCTACGGTACTGAAGCTTTCTTT
many,TRBV4-1,TRBJ2-1,.,CASSLSNEQFF,TGCGCCAGCAGCCTGAGCAATGAGCAGTTCTTC
many,TRBV12-3/TRBV12-4,TRBJ1-2,.,CASSLRKNYGYTF,TGTGCCAGCAGTTTACGGAAAAACTATGGCTACACCTTC
many,TRBV7-2,TRBJ1-2,.,CASSLAYGSSYGYTF,TGTGCCAGCAGCTTAGCGTATGGCTCTTCCTATGGCTACACCTTC
many,TRBV10-3,TRBJ2-2,TRBD1,CATRWDRADRELFF,TGTGCCACGAGGTGGGACAGGGCCGACCGGGAGCTGTTTTTT
.,TRBV12-3/TRBV12-4,TRBJ2-3,.,CASGHGTGTDTQYF,TGTGCCAGCGGTCACGGAACTGGCACAGATACGCAGTATTTT
.,TRBV27,TRBJ2-3,TRBD2,CASSEGLAGGLDTQYF,TGTGCCAGCAGCGAAGGACTAGCGGGAGGGTTAGATACGCAGTATTTT
many,TRBV5-1,TRBJ1-2,.,CASSVTGLGPGGYTF,TGCGCCAGCAGCGTAACAGGGCTAGGGCCTGGAGGCTACACCTTC
many,TRBV20-1,TRBJ2-5,.,CSAVLEGKETQYF,TGCAGTGCTGTTTTAGAGGGGAAAGAGACCCAGTACTTC
many,TRBV12-3/TRBV12-4,TRBJ2-1,TRBD1,CASSSGTGAVNEQFF,TGTGCCAGCAGTTCCGGGACAGGGGCCGTCAATGAGCAGTTCTTC